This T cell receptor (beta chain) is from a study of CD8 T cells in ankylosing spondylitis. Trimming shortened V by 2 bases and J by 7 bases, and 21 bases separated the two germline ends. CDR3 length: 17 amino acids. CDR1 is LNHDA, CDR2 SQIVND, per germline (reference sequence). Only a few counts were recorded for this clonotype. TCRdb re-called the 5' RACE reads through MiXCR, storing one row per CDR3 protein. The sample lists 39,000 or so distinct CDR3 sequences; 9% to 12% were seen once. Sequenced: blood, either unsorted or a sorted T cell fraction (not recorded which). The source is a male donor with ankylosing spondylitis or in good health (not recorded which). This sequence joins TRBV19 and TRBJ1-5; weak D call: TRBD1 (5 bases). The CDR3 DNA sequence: TGTGCCAGTAGTATAAGTGGGGCTTGGGGGGTCGGACAGCCCCAGCATTTT. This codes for CASSISGAWGVGQPQHF.